This is a list of T cell receptor beta chains from one sample in a study of blood T cell repertoires in COVID-19. Clones were sequenced by immunoSEQ multiplex PCR, and TCRdb holds only the in-frame ones, with some missing. The sample shows roughly 320,000 clones, approximately 86% of them seen only once. Material: peripheral blood. These receptors were obtained from a man aged 70-80 years with acute or convalescent COVID-19. Both conserved end residues are part of each CDR3. The D gene is left open where the match is weak. Size is omitted from some rows. Given values are once, few, many or a class for expanded clones.

j_call | v_call | cdr3_length | clone_size | d_call | cdr3_nt | cdr3_aa
TRBJ1-2 | TRBV4-2 | 15 | NA | TRBD1 | TGTGCCAGCAGCCCAAGCGACAGGGGAAGCTATGGCTACACCTTC | CASSPSDRGSYGYTF
TRBJ2-7 | TRBV7-2 | 17 | NA | TRBD2 | TGTGCCAGCAGCCCCCGACTAGCGGGGCAGACTTACGAGCGGCAGTACTTC | CASSPRLAGQTYERQYF
TRBJ2-5 | TRBV7-2 | 15 | NA | NA | TGTGCCAGCAGCTTAGGGGCTCACGTTGGCGAGACCCAGTACTTC | CASSLGAHVGETQYF
TRBJ2-2 | TRBV10-2 | 15 | NA | TRBD1 | TGCGCCAGCAGGTTGCAGGGGGCCATCACCGGGGAGCTGTTTTTT | CASRLQGAITGELFF
TRBJ2-3 | TRBV9 | 14 | NA | NA | TGTGCCAGCAGCGAGAGGTTAGGCACAGATACGCAGTATTTT | CASSERLGTDTQYF
TRBJ2-2 | TRBV5-4 | 15 | NA | NA | TGTGCCAGCAGCTTGTATGACCGACTCACCGGGGAGCTGTTTTTT | CASSLYDRLTGELFF
TRBJ2-3 | TRBV19 | 15 | once | NA | TGTGCCAGTAGTAGGGGGCGGAATCCCACAGATACGCAGTATTTT | CASSRGRNPTDTQYF
TRBJ1-5 | TRBV2 | 12 | NA | NA | TGTGCCGAGGGAGGGCTCAATCAGCCCCAGCATTTT | CAEGGLNQPQHF
TRBJ2-1 | TRBV5-1 | 16 | NA | NA | TGCGCCAGCAGCTTGGAATTTCCACACGGGTGGGATGAGCAGTTCTTC | CASSLEFPHGWDEQFF
TRBJ2-7 | TRBV6-5 | 15 | NA | NA | TGTGCCAGCAGCTACTCCAGGGACTTAGCCTACGAGCAGTACTTC | CASSYSRDLAYEQYF
TRBJ1-4 | TRBV5-1 | 15 | NA | NA | TGCGCCAGCAGCTTGCTCTCCAGGACTAATGAAAAACTGTTTTTT | CASSLLSRTNEKLFF
TRBJ2-2 | TRBV10-1 | 14 | NA | TRBD2 | TGCGCCAGCAGTGGGCTAGCGGGAACCGGGGAGCTGTTTTTT | CASSGLAGTGELFF
TRBJ2-2 | TRBV4-3 | 16 | NA | TRBD1 | TGCGCCAGCAGCCAAGGGACAGGACAGCACACCGGGGAGCTGTTTTTT | CASSQGTGQHTGELFF
TRBJ2-1 | TRBV9 | 15 | NA | TRBD2 | TGTGCCAGCAGCCCCCGCGGCGGGAGCAACAATGAGCAGTTCTTC | CASSPRGGSNNEQFF
TRBJ2-3 | TRBV9 | 15 | NA | TRBD2 | TGTGCCAGCAGCGGGACTAGAGGTATAGGAGATACGCAGTATTTT | CASSGTRGIGDTQYF
TRBJ1-2 | TRBV19 | 13 | NA | TRBD1 | TGTGCCAGTAGTAAGGGACAGGGGGACGGCTACACCTTC | CASSKGQGDGYTF
TRBJ2-1 | TRBV7-9 | 15 | NA | NA | TGTGCCAGCAGTCGCCTGTTTACGGGGGTCAATGAGCAGTTCTTC | CASSRLFTGVNEQFF
TRBJ1-1 | TRBV7-2 | 15 | NA | TRBD1 | TGTGCCAGCAGCGCACGACGGACAGGGGGGACTGAAGCTTTCTTT | CASSARRTGGTEAFF
TRBJ1-6 | TRBV7-2 | 16 | NA | NA | TGTGCCAGCAGCTTAACTTACAAGGAGTATAATTCACCCCTCCACTTT | CASSLTYKEYNSPLHF
TRBJ1-4 | TRBV5-1 | 15 | NA | NA | TGCGCCAGCACCGTCAGGGGCACAACTAATGAAAAACTGTTTTTT | CASTVRGTTNEKLFF
TRBJ1-3 | TRBV4-3 | 16 | NA | NA | TGCGCCAGCAGCCAAGGCGCGGGCGACTCTGGAAACACCATATATTTT | CASSQGAGDSGNTIYF
TRBJ1-1 | TRBV18 | 12 | NA | NA | TGTGCCAGCTCGCCCCAGGGCTTTGAAGCTTTCTTT | CASSPQGFEAFF
TRBJ1-4 | TRBV6-6 | 15 | NA | NA | TGTGCCAGCAGTGGGTCAGTGGGGCAAGATGAAAAACTGTTTTTT | CASSGSVGQDEKLFF
TRBJ1-4 | TRBV5-1 | 16 | NA | TRBD1 | TGCGCCAGCAGCTTGGGCTCGGGACAGGGAACTGAAAAACTGTTTTTT | CASSLGSGQGTEKLFF
TRBJ1-4 | TRBV19 | 15 | NA | TRBD1 | TGTGCCAGTAGTTCGGACGGGACAGGGGCTGAAAAACTGTTTTTT | CASSSDGTGAEKLFF
TRBJ2-7 | TRBV24-1 | 16 | once | TRBD2 | TGTGCCACAAAACGGGCAGCTAGCGGGGGGTCCTACGAGCAGTACTTC | CATKRAASGGSYEQYF
TRBJ1-3 | TRBV9 | 15 | NA | NA | TGTGCCAGCAGCGTCCGGCAGTCTACTGGAGACACCATATATTTT | CASSVRQSTGDTIYF
TRBJ2-5 | TRBV7-2 | 17 | NA | NA | TGTGCCAGCAGCTTAGATTACGCCAGGGCGATGGAAGAGACCCAGTACTTC | CASSLDYARAMEETQYF
TRBJ2-1 | TRBV9 | 16 | NA | TRBD2 | TGTGCCAGCAGCGACATCGGGGGGGCGGTAGTCAATGAGCAGTTCTTC | CASSDIGGAVVNEQFF
TRBJ2-1 | TRBV7-6 | 16 | NA | TRBD2 | TGTGCCAGCAGCGCACCCCGACTAGCGGGAGTAAATGAGCAGTTCTTC | CASSAPRLAGVNEQFF
TRBJ1-2 | TRBV7-2 | 16 | NA | NA | TGTGCCAGCAGCTTACCGAGCCGTCTCAGGAACTATGGCTACACCTTC | CASSLPSRLRNYGYTF
TRBJ2-5 | TRBV19 | 13 | NA | TRBD2 | TGTGCCAGTAGTCAAAGCGGGGAGGGGACCCAGTACTTC | CASSQSGEGTQYF
TRBJ2-3 | TRBV3-1/TRBV3-2 | 16 | NA | TRBD2 | TGTGCCAGCAGCCAAATGACGGGGGGAAACACAGATACGCAGTATTTT | CASSQMTGGNTDTQYF
TRBJ2-2 | TRBV5-1 | 16 | NA | TRBD1 | TGCGCCAGCAGCTTAAGGACAGGGAGGATCCCCGGGGAGCTGTTTTTT | CASSLRTGRIPGELFF
TRBJ2-1 | TRBV11-1 | 15 | few | TRBD2 | TGTGCCAGCAGCTTACTAGCGGGGGGGCACAATGAGCAGTTCTTC | CASSLLAGGHNEQFF
TRBJ2-4 | TRBV5-6 | 15 | NA | NA | TGTGCCAGCAGCTTCCAGGGTCTAGCCAAAAACATTCAGTACTTC | CASSFQGLAKNIQYF
TRBJ1-1 | TRBV11-2 | 15 | NA | NA | TGTGCCAGCAGCTTACGGGGGGCCCTTAACACTGAAGCTTTCTTT | CASSLRGALNTEAFF
TRBJ2-3 | TRBV5-4 | 18 | NA | NA | TGTGCCAGCAGCCCGGGTGGTCGGTCCACCCACCGGCCGGATACGCAGTATTTT | CASSPGGRSTHRPDTQYF
TRBJ1-6 | TRBV27 | 15 | NA | NA | TGTGCCAGCAGTTACAGGGCACCCTATAATTCACCCCTCCACTTT | CASSYRAPYNSPLHF
TRBJ1-6 | TRBV3-1/TRBV3-2 | 13 | NA | NA | TGTGCCAGCAGCCAAGCGACTAACTCACCCCTCCACTTT | CASSQATNSPLHF
TRBJ1-3 | TRBV6-6 | 15 | once | NA | TGTGCCAGCAGTTACTCCCCGGGTTCTGGAAACACCATATATTTT | CASSYSPGSGNTIYF
TRBJ1-2 | TRBV5-6 | 15 | NA | NA | TGTGCCAGCAGCTTTAGGGGGGGAGTCGACTATGGCTACACCTTC | CASSFRGGVDYGYTF
TRBJ2-1 | TRBV4-3 | 16 | NA | NA | TGCGCCAGCAGCCAAGGGAGGGCAGGGGGGTACAATGAGCAGTTCTTC | CASSQGRAGGYNEQFF
TRBJ2-1 | TRBV5-1 | 15 | NA | TRBD1 | TGCGCCAGCAGCTCCTGGGGGACAGGGCACAATGAGCAGTTCTTC | CASSSWGTGHNEQFF
TRBJ2-5 | TRBV24-1 | 16 | NA | TRBD1 | TGTGCCACTTCGGACAGGGGGAGTTCTTTAGGAGAGACCCAGTACTTC | CATSDRGSSLGETQYF
TRBJ2-1 | TRBV28 | 14 | NA | NA | TGTGCCAGCAGTTTAGGGCAGCCTTACAATGAGCAGTTCTTC | CASSLGQPYNEQFF
TRBJ1-2 | TRBV19 | 14 | NA | TRBD1 | TGTGCCAGTAGAACGACAGGGGCGGGCTATGGCTACACCTTC | CASRTTGAGYGYTF
TRBJ2-7 | TRBV27 | 14 | NA | NA | TGTGCCAGCAGTCGTACAGGGTACCTCTACGAGCAGTACTTC | CASSRTGYLYEQYF
TRBJ1-6 | TRBV7-8 | 16 | NA | NA | TGTGCCAGCAGCCGAGGGGGGCCCGAGGTTTGGTCACCCCTCCACTTT | CASSRGGPEVWSPLHF
TRBJ1-2 | TRBV4-3 | 15 | few | NA | TGCGCCAGCAGCCAAGCCGGAGGGGCCAACTATGGCTACACCTTC | CASSQAGGANYGYTF
TRBJ2-7 | TRBV28 | 15 | NA | TRBD1 | TGTGCCAGCAGCCGACAGGGGCCAACTATCCACGAGCAGTACTTC | CASSRQGPTIHEQYF
TRBJ2-3 | TRBV4-3 | 18 | NA | NA | TGCGCCAGCAGCCAAGATCGACAGAGCTACTTCTCTATTGGTACGCAGTATTTT | CASSQDRQSYFSIGTQYF
TRBJ2-2 | TRBV5-6 | 15 | NA | TRBD2 | TGTGCCAGCACCCTAGCGGGAGGGAACACCGGGGAGCTGTTTTTT | CASTLAGGNTGELFF
TRBJ2-7 | TRBV7-9 | 16 | NA | TRBD1 | TGTGCCAGCAGCGAACTTCGGGACAGTCATTCCTACGAGCAGTACTTC | CASSELRDSHSYEQYF
TRBJ1-2 | TRBV28 | 15 | NA | NA | TGTGCCAGCAGTTTCGAGGCAGGGGCTAACTATGGCTACACCTTC | CASSFEAGANYGYTF
TRBJ2-3 | TRBV9 | 13 | NA | TRBD1 | TGTGCCAGCAGCTCAGGGGGTGTGGATACGCAGTATTTT | CASSSGGVDTQYF
TRBJ2-2 | TRBV7-3 | 14 | NA | TRBD1 | TGTGCCAGCCGACAGGGGGCGAACACCGGGGAGCTGTTTTTT | CASRQGANTGELFF
TRBJ1-2 | TRBV6-6 | 16 | few | NA | TGTGCCAGCAGTTTCCAATCAAGAAGGGGGAGTTGGGGCTACACCTTC | CASSFQSRRGSWGYTF